This TCR beta chain originates from a study of cytomegalovirus exposure and HLA in healthy donors. The repertoire was sequenced with immunoSEQ multiplex PCR; TCRdb's copy has only in-frame clones and lacks some. The sample records approximately 70,000 clones, 94% being singletons. After removal of 3 bases from V and 7 bases from J, the junction contained 6 bases not matched to a gene. Germline CDR1 reads GTSNPN; CDR2 reads SVGIG (reference sequence). The CDR3 contains 13 residues. This chain connects TRBV30 to TRBJ1-5, with 7 nucleotides matching TRBD1. The sequencing sample was made of PBMCs. The clonotype was recovered from a woman in her late teens or twenties in good health and CMV-seronegative. The CDR3 spells CAWSRQGAQPQHF. Written as DNA, the CDR3 is TGTGCCTGGAGCCGACAGGGAGCGCAGCCCCAGCATTTT.